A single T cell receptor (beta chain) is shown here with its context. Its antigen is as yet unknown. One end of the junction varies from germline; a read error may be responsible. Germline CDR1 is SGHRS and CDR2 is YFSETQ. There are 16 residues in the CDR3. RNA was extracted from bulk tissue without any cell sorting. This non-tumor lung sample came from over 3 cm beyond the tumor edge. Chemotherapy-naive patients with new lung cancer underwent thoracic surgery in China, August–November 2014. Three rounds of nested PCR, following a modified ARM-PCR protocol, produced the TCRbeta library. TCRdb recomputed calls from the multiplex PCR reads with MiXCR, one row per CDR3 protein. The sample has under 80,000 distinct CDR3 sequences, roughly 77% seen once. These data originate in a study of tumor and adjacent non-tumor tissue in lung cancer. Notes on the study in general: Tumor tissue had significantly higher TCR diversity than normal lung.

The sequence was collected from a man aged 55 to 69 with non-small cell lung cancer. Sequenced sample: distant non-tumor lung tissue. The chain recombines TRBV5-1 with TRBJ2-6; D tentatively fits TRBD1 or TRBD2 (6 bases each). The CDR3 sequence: CVSSQGSVGGTNVLAF. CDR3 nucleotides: TGCGTCAGCAGCCAGGGGAGTGTTGGCGGGACCAACGTCCTGGCTTTC. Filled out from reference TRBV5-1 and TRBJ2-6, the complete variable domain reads KAGVTQTPRYLIKTRGQQVTLSCSPISGHRSVSWYQQTPGQGLQFLFEYFSETQRNKGNFPGRFSGRQFSNSRSEMNVSTLELGDSALYLCVSSQGSVGGTNVLAFGAGSRLTVL.